This T cell receptor beta chain was sequenced for a study of T cell changes during pregnancy in multiple sclerosis. Produced via immunoSEQ multiplex PCR; TCRdb's table is partial and in-frame only. This sample has roughly 64,000 clones, with about 96% found just once. The CDR3 runs to 15 residues. CDR1 is MNHEY and CDR2 is SMNVEV in the germline V gene (reference sequence). The ends were cut back, 10 bases at V and 0 bases at J, with 16 bases in the middle. The receptor's source is a female donor with multiple sclerosis, enrolled in a pregnancy study. The starting material was CD8+ T cells from peripheral blood mononuclear cells, obtained after pregnancy. The V call is TRBV27, the J call TRBJ2-1; a weak D match, TRBD2 (6 bases). This CDR3 is CATQLAFLSYNEQFF. CDR3 bases: TGTGCCACTCAACTAGCATTCCTCTCCTACAATGAGCAGTTCTTC.